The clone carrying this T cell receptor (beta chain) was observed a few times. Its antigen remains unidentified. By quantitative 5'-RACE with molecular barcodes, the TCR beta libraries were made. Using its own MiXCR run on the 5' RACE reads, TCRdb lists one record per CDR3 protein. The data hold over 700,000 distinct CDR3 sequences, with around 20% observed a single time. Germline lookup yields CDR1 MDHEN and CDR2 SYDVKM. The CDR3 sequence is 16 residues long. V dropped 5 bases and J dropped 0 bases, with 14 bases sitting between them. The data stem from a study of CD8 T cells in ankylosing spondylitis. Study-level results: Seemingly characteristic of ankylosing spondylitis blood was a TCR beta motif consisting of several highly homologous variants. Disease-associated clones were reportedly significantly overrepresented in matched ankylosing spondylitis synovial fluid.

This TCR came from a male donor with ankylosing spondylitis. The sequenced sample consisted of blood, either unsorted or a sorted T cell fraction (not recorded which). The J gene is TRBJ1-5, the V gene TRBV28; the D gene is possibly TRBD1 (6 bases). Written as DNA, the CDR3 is TGTGCCAGCAGTCTCCCAGGGGCCTTTAGCAATCAGCCCCAGCATTTT. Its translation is CASSLPGAFSNQPQHF.